Each of the 21 T cell receptor beta chains below was sequenced from the same sample in a study of shared clonotypes between healthy human individuals. The data were produced by immunoSEQ multiplex PCR, yet TCRdb's version contains in-frame clones alone and is incomplete. Among over 400,000 clones, around 85% were seen once, and the ten largest hold approximately 11%. What was sequenced was PBMCs. The receptor set was obtained from a woman aged 40-49 years in good health. Some clones in this sample may be carry-over from other donors' samples.

This clone has just one count. The chain is built from TRBV7-3 and TRBJ2-1; 7 bases fit TRBD1. V shed 0 bases and J 5 bases; nucleotides not matched to a gene: 1. The length of the CDR3 is 14 residues. Germline V gene data show CDR1 as SGHTA and CDR2 as FQGTGA. The CDR3 region is CASSLTDRDNEQFF. CDR3 coding DNA: TGTGCCAGCAGCTTAACAGACAGGGACAATGAGCAGTTCTTC.

This clone has a handful of counts. A far larger clone is a single base away, which makes a read error likely. The chain uses TRBV4-2 and TRBJ2-7; D is undetermined. The germline V and J ends were trimmed by 2 bases and 3 bases, with 20 bases remaining between them. The CDR3 has 17 amino acids. CDR1 is LGHNA and CDR2 is YNFKEQ in the germline V gene. The CDR3, as DNA: TGTGCCAGCAGCCAATCGGTATCGCGGAAGATTCTCTACGAGCAGTACTTC. Residues: CASSQSVSRKILYEQYF.

The V and J genes are TRBV15 and TRBJ2-2; D is uncertain. The CDR3 spans 15 residues. Trimming pared 2 bases from V and 1 base from J, leaving 8 bases between. Germline V gene sequence: CDR1 LNHNV, CDR2 YYDKDF (reference sequence). The CDR3 DNA reads as TGTGCCACCAGCAGATCTCTGGGGAACACCGGGGAGCTGTTTTTT. Amino acid sequence: CATSRSLGNTGELFF.

With regard to this clone: A far larger clone differs by one base, so this is likely a read error. The identical CDR3 is also encoded by other nucleotide sequences in the sample. CDR3 in amino acids: CASSLLGYGYTF. CDR3 nucleotide sequence: TGTGCCAGCAGTTTACTCGGGTATGGCTACACCTTT. The V gene is TRBV28, the J gene TRBJ1-2, with no clear D. The CDR3 contains 12 residues. Germline CDR1 and CDR2: MDHEN and SYDVKM.

This clone was counted at least ten times. This chain uses TRBV19 with TRBJ2-7; 12 bases align to TRBD1. Germline V gene sequence: CDR1 LNHDA, CDR2 SQIVND (reference sequence). Unmatched junction bases numbered 6, after V lost 3 bases and J lost 6 bases. The CDR3 loop spans 15 amino acids. The CDR3 DNA reads as TGTGCCAGTAGTATCCCGGGGACAGGGGGCTCCGAGCAGTACTTC. The encoded protein is CASSIPGTGGSEQYF.

The chain carries TRBV11-2 and TRBJ2-7; 11 bases line up with TRBD1. The V gene end was trimmed by 5 bases and the J gene end by 7 bases; junction bases not matched to a gene: 4. The CDR3 length is 13 residues. Germline CDR1 SGHAT, CDR2 FQNNGV. CDR3 DNA sequence: TGTGCCAGCAGCCGGGACAGGGGGAGTGAGCAGTACTTC. Translating gives CASSRDRGSEQYF. The full variable domain, completed using reference TRBV11-2 and TRBJ2-7, is EAGVAQSPRYKIIEKRQSVAFWCNPISGHATLYWYQQILGQGPKLLIQFQNNGVVDDSQLPKDRFSAERLKGVDSTLKIQPAKLEDSAVYLCASSRDRGSEQYFGPGTRLTVT.

The genes are TRBV7-2 and TRBJ2-3; 11 nucleotides agree with TRBD2. V shed 4 bases, J shed 3 bases, and the junction held 6 bases outside the gene matches. Germline V gene sequence: CDR1 SGHTA, CDR2 FQGNSA. The CDR3 is 16 amino acids. The CDR3 loop reads CASSSLRLAGTDTQYF. The CDR3, as DNA: TGTGCCAGCAGCTCCCTCCGACTAGCGGGAACAGATACGCAGTATTTT.

J is TRBJ2-1 and V is TRBV27, with unresolved D. CDR3 length equals 13 residues. The V end was cut by 4 bases, the J end by 5 bases, with 9 bases between. Germline loops: CDR1 MNHEY, CDR2 SMNVEV (reference sequence). CDR3 sequence: CASSSYPNNEQFF. The CDR3 DNA sequence: TGTGCCAGCAGTTCCTACCCTAACAATGAGCAGTTCTTC.

The rearrangement links TRBV5-4 to TRBJ2-5, with D uncertain. The CDR3 consists of 13 residues. V was shortened by 9 bases and J by 1 base, with 13 bases between the two germline ends. Looked up from germline, CDR1 is SGHNT and CDR2 is YYREEE (reference sequence). CDR3 sequence (DNA): TGTGCCACCGGCCTCGAACGCCAAGAGACCCAGTACTTC. This sequence encodes CATGLERQETQYF.

The gene calls are TRBV5-1 and TRBJ1-1, with TRBD1 as a possible D gene (6 bases). This CDR3 contains 14 residues. Trimming shortened V by 1 base and J by 4 bases, and 11 bases separated the two germline ends. The germline CDR1 and CDR2 sequences are SGHRS and YFSETQ. The CDR3 region is CASSLRGAVTEAFF. CDR3 coding DNA: TGCGCCAGCAGCTTGAGGGGGGCTGTCACTGAAGCTTTCTTT.

This clone was seen only once. This chain connects TRBV19 to TRBJ2-5, with 7 nucleotides matching TRBD1. The CDR3 has 14 amino acids. Germline V CDR1 and CDR2: LNHDA, SQIVND (reference sequence). Trimming took 1 base from V and 3 from J; bases not matched to a gene: 2. The CDR3 coding sequence is TGTGCCAGTAGTATAGCGACAGGGAAAGAGACCCAGTACTTC. Residues: CASSIATGKETQYF.

The V gene is TRBV11-2, the J gene TRBJ1-4, with 8 positions matching TRBD1. V dropped 3 bases and J dropped 4; count of bases not matched to a gene: 10. The CDR3 sequence is 17 residues long. Germline V gene sequence: CDR1 SGHAT, CDR2 FQNNGV. CDR3 in amino acids: CASSFGRGRSRNEKLFF. CDR3 coding DNA: TGTGCCAGCAGCTTCGGCAGGGGGCGTTCTCGTAATGAAAAACTGTTTTTT.

V is TRBV11-2 and J is TRBJ1-2; TRBD1 matches at 9 bases. The CDR3 loop spans 15 amino acids. After removal of 5 bases from V and 6 bases from J, the junction contained 10 bases not matched to a gene. The germline CDR1 and CDR2 sequences are SGHAT and FQNNGV. The CDR3 coding sequence is TGTGCCAGCAGCCCACTCACAGGGGGCATCGATGGCTACACCTTC. As protein: CASSPLTGGIDGYTF.

The V and J genes are TRBV28 and TRBJ2-7; weak D call: TRBD1 (6 bases). The V end was cut by 6 bases, the J end by 1 base, with 16 bases between. CDR1 and CDR2 (germline): MDHEN, SYDVKM. This CDR3 comprises 15 residues. DNA for the CDR3: TGTGCCAGCAGAACGGACAGTCCCGGTTCCTACGAGCAGTACTTC. Protein sequence: CASRTDSPGSYEQYF.

CDR3 sequence reads: CASSLDSSTDTQYF. The CDR3 DNA reads as TGTGCCAGCAGTCTCGACAGCAGCACAGATACGCAGTATTTT. The chain combines TRBV11-2 with TRBJ2-3; D is possibly TRBD1 (5 bases). V shed 6 bases and J shed 0 bases, with 10 bases lying between them. The CDR3 is made up of 14 amino acids. Germline-derived CDR1 and CDR2 are SGHAT and FQNNGV. The full variable domain, in which reference TRBV11-2 and TRBJ2-3 provide the parts outside the CDR3, is EAGVAQSPRYKIIEKRQSVAFWCNPISGHATLYWYQQILGQGPKLLIQFQNNGVVDDSQLPKDRFSAERLKGVDSTLKIQPAKLEDSAVYLCASSLDSSTDTQYFGPGTRLTVL.

This clone was seen more than once but under ten times. The J gene is TRBJ2-7, the V gene TRBV11-3, with 8 bases matching TRBD2. Looked up from germline, CDR1 is SGHNT and CDR2 is YENEEA. The V segment lost 2 bases and the J segment 4 bases; nucleotides outside the gene matches: 10. The CDR3 contains 16 residues. The CDR3 is CASSLYWASGRYEQYF. The CDR3 bases are TGTGCCAGCAGCTTATATTGGGCTAGCGGGCGGTACGAGCAGTACTTC.

This chain links TRBV29-1 with TRBJ2-7, with a tentative D call TRBD1 (6 bases). The V end was cut by 0 bases, the J end by 4 bases, with 13 bases between. This CDR3 has 14 amino acids. Germline CDR1 SQVTM, CDR2 ANQGSEA. The CDR3 DNA is TGCAGCGTTGAAGATGTGGGGACACCTTACGAGCAGTACTTC. It specifies CSVEDVGTPYEQYF.

The chain recombines TRBV14 with TRBJ2-2; D is perhaps TRBD2 (6 bases). Germline CDR1 and CDR2: SGHDN and FVKESK. The V gene lost 2 bases and the J gene lost 0 bases, with 10 bases spanning the gap. CDR3 length: 16 residues. In DNA, the CDR3 is TGTGCCAGCAGCCAAAAGCGGGTTGCGAACACCGGGGAGCTGTTTTTT. Translated: CASSQKRVANTGELFF. Variable domain in full (rest from reference TRBV14 and TRBJ2-2): EAGVTQFPSHSVIEKGQTVTLRCDPISGHDNLYWYRRVMGKEIKFLLHFVKESKQDESGMPNNRFLAERTGGTYSTLKVQPAELEDSGVYFCASSQKRVANTGELFFGEGSRLTVL.

This rearrangement joins TRBV2 to TRBJ2-7; 9 nucleotides match TRBD1. CDR3 length: 13 amino acids. Germline trimming cut 6 bases from V and 5 bases from J; bases unmatched to any gene: 5. Germline CDR1 SNHLY, CDR2 FYNNEI. The CDR3 DNA follows: TGTGCCAGCAGAACGGACAGGGGCAACGAGCAGTACTTC. It translates to CASRTDRGNEQYF. Looking up the rest from reference TRBV2 and TRBJ2-7 gives the full variable domain: EPEVTQTPSHQVTQMGQEVILRCVPISNHLYFYWYRQILGQKVEFLVSFYNNEISEKSEIFDDQFSVERPDGSNFTLKIRSTKLEDSAMYFCASRTDRGNEQYFGPGTRLTVT.

V is TRBV4-1 and J is TRBJ2-7, with D perhaps TRBD2 (5 bases). V was clipped by 0 bases and J by 6 bases, with 6 bases between them. This CDR3 comprises 12 residues. Germline loops: CDR1 MGHRA, CDR2 YSYEKL. The CDR3 nucleotides read TGCGCCAGCAGCCAAGATCGGGGCGAGCAGTACTTC. Translating gives CASSQDRGEQYF.

This clone has only one observation. The chain carries TRBV18 and TRBJ1-5, with 9 bases fitting TRBD1. The CDR3 loop spans 16 amino acids. The V gene's germline CDR1 is KGHSH and CDR2 LQKENI. V lost 2 bases, J lost 4 bases, and 6 bases stayed unmatched. Here the CDR3 reads CASSPFRDRENQPQHF. CDR3 nucleotide sequence: TGTGCCAGCTCACCATTCCGGGACAGGGAAAATCAGCCCCAGCATTTT.